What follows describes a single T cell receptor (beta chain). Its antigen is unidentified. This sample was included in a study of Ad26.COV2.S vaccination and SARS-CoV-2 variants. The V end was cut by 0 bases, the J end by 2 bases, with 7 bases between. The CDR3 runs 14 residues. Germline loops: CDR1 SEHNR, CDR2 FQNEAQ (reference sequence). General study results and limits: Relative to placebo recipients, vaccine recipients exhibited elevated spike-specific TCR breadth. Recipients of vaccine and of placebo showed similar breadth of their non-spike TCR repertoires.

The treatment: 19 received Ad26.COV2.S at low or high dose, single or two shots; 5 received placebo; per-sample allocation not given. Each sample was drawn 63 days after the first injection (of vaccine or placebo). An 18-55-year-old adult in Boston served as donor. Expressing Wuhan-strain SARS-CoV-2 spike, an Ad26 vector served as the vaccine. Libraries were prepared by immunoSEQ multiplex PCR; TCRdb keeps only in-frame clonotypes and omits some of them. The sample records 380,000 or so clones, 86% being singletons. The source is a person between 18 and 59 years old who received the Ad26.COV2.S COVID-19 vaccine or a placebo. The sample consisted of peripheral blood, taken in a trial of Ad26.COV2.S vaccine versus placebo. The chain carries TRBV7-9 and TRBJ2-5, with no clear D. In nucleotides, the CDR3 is TGTGCCAGCAGCTTAGCTGACCGACAAGAGACCCAGTACTTC. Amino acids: CASSLADRQETQYF.